The 8 T cell receptor beta chains reported below all come from one sample, sequenced in a study of metastatic and nonmetastatic thyroid tumors. TCRdb re-called clones from the PCR reads using MiXCR. This table holds 25,000 to 35,000 clones, approximately 15% found once. Patients had received no treatment of any kind before thyroid surgery. Sequenced: blood. All receptors derive from a female donor with papillary thyroid cancer or a benign thyroid nodule (not recorded which). Some clones in this sample may be carry-over from other donors' samples.

The sample holds many counts of this clone. The V call is TRBV5-1, the J call TRBJ2-3, with a tentative D call TRBD1 (5 bases). This CDR3 comprises 14 residues. Trimming removed 0 bases from V and 4 bases from J, with 9 bases in between. CDR1 is SGHRS, CDR2 YFSETQ, per germline. The CDR3 sequence: CASSLARVADTQYF. CDR3 DNA sequence: TGCGCCAGCAGCTTGGCCAGGGTGGCAGATACGCAGTATTTT.

There are many counts of this clone. The rearrangement joins TRBV19 to TRBJ2-1, with TRBD1 identical over 8 bases. The CDR3 spans 15 residues. The V and J ends lost 6 bases and 6 bases, in that order; junction bases with no gene match: 10. CDR1 LNHDA and CDR2 SQIVND come from the germline V gene (reference sequence). The DNA of the CDR3 is TGTGCCAGTAGGCAGGACAGGGAAAGCAGCAATGAGCAGTTCTTC. It is translated as CASRQDRESSNEQFF.

This clone was seen ten or more times. The chain couples TRBV4-3 to TRBJ1-2; the D is unclear. In germline, CDR1 is LGHNA, CDR2 YSLEER. With 3 bases removed from V and 2 bases from J, the gap between germline ends came to 10 bases. This CDR3 has 14 amino acids. DNA for the CDR3: TGCGCCAGCAGCCACCAGCAAGAGAACTATGGCTACACCTTC. Translation: CASSHQQENYGYTF.

V usage is TRBV12-3 or TRBV12-4 and J usage is TRBJ2-7, with 7 bases lining up with TRBD2. J gave up 7 bases and V 6 bases, and 6 bases lay outside the gene matches. This CDR3 is built from 12 residues. The CDR3 loop reads CASSFTGGEQYF. CDR3 nucleotides: TGTGCCAGCAGCTTTACGGGGGGTGAGCAGTACTTC.

This clone showed up many times. This chain joins TRBV4-2 and TRBJ2-7, with 8 bases aligning to TRBD2. Looked up from germline, CDR1 is LGHNA and CDR2 is YNFKEQ. CDR3 length: 15 amino acids. V dropped 1 base and J dropped 6; count of bases not matched to a gene: 8. As DNA, the CDR3 is TGTGCCAGCAGCCAAGGAGGGACTAGTTTAGGCGAGCAGTACTTC. This translates into CASSQGGTSLGEQYF.

In this sample, this clone turned up many times. The V call is TRBV30, the J call TRBJ1-5; the D gene is possibly TRBD1 (6 bases). The CDR3 sequence is 11 residues long. Trimming removed 6 bases at V and 4 bases at J, with 7 bases between. Germline V lookup: CDR1 GTSNPN, CDR2 SVGIG (reference sequence). This chain's CDR3 is CACQGNQPQHF. As DNA, the CDR3 is TGTGCCTGTCAGGGGAATCAGCCCCAGCATTTT.

This clone appeared many times. The gene calls are TRBV28 and TRBJ2-7; a possible D gene is TRBD2 (6 bases). V lost 5 bases and J 3 bases, leaving 29 bases between the germline ends. The CDR3 is 19 residues long. The V gene's germline CDR1 is MDHEN and CDR2 SYDVKM. The CDR3, as DNA: TGTGCCAGCAGTCCCGAAGGTCCAAGCGGAGGGCAGGGCGTCTACGAGCAGTACTTC. The encoded protein is CASSPEGPSGGQGVYEQYF.

This clone is termed medium-sized. The V call is TRBV6-1, the J call TRBJ2-1; the D is unclear. Germline V gives CDR1 MNHNS, CDR2 SASEGT. Trimming shortened V by 5 bases and J by 8 bases, and 19 bases separated the two germline ends. The CDR3 runs to 15 residues. CDR3 in DNA: TGTGCCAGCAGTTCCCCCCGAAGTGGCTGGGATGAGCAGTTCTTC. Translating gives CASSSPRSGWDEQFF.